This T cell receptor beta chain was identified during a study of T cell changes during pregnancy in multiple sclerosis. The ends lost 6 bases at V and 8 bases at J; junction bases unmatched: 11. Germline CDR1 is SGHRS and CDR2 is YFSETQ. This CDR3 has 14 residues. TCRdb keeps only in-frame clones here, not all; method: immunoSEQ multiplex PCR. The data contain 85,000 to 100,000 clones, more than 85% of them singletons. The chain uses TRBV5-1 and TRBJ2-3, with 8 bases fitting TRBD2. The sequence was obtained from a female donor with multiple sclerosis, enrolled in a pregnancy study. Specimen: peripheral blood, collected before pregnancy. This CDR3 is CASIEGGGLGTQYF. The DNA for the CDR3 is TGCGCCAGCATCGAAGGGGGGGGACTAGGTACGCAGTATTTT.